This T cell receptor (beta chain) was obtained from a study of blood T cell repertoires in COVID-19. The junction had 4 bases not matched to a gene; V was cut back by 1 base and J by 2 bases. The CDR3 is made up of 15 amino acids. The germline V gene encodes CDR1 SGHTA and CDR2 FQGNSA. Original analysis: From reference gene primer amplification, estimates of nucleated cell counts were derived. The data were produced by immunoSEQ multiplex PCR, yet TCRdb's version contains in-frame clones alone and is incomplete. The DNA was the basis for D and trimming; V, J and clone size are from that table. The sample holds approximately 190,000 clones, about nine tenths seen once. This clone was picked up one time.

Sample: peripheral blood. The genes are TRBV7-2 and TRBJ2-7; 8 nucleotides align to TRBD1. This sequence was found in a man of 80 years or more with acute or convalescent COVID-19. CDR3 residues: CASSLGQGKTYEQYF. The CDR3 DNA reads TGTGCCAGCAGCTTAGGACAGGGGAAAACCTACGAGCAGTACTTC.